A single T cell receptor (beta chain) is shown here with its context. The PCR employed 60 Vbeta primers together with 13 Jbeta primers. The data were produced by immunoSEQ multiplex PCR, yet TCRdb's version contains in-frame clones alone and is incomplete. Of over 100,000 clones in the sample, around four fifths were seen once. The CDR3 sequence is 13 residues long. Germline assignment: CDR1 SGDLS and CDR2 YYNGEE. The ends were cut back, 0 bases at V and 7 bases at J, with 8 bases in the middle. This sample is part of a study of cytomegalovirus exposure and HLA in healthy donors. The sequenced material came from PBMCs. V gene TRBV9 combines with J gene TRBJ1-5; D remains ambiguous. The receptor was isolated from a female donor in good health and CMV-seronegative. CDR3 nucleotides: TGTGCCAGCAGCGTAGACGGGTGGCAGCCCCAGCATTTT. Its protein is CASSVDGWQPQHF.